The 23 T cell receptor beta chains below were found in one sample sequenced in a study of T cell repertoires in cytomegalovirus infection. One entry per CDR3 protein, called by TCRdb with MiXCR from the reads. The repertoire holds some 300,000 distinct CDR3 sequences, with around 10% as singletons. The material sequenced was PBMCs. The source is a human donor in good health (CMV status not recorded). Some clones in this sample may be carry-over from other donors' samples.

This clonotype occurred many times. V is TRBV11-2 and J is TRBJ1-3; D unresolved. Per the germline V gene, CDR1 is SGHAT and CDR2 is FQNNGV. The V and J ends lost 2 bases and 9 bases respectively, with 14 bases between them. This CDR3 is built from 14 residues. In DNA form, the CDR3 reads TGTGCCAGCAGCTTAAACCTCCAAACTTTCACCATATATTTT. Translated: CASSLNLQTFTIYF. Together with reference TRBV11-2 and TRBJ1-3, the CDR3 gives the full variable domain: EAGVAQSPRYKIIEKRQSVAFWCNPISGHATLYWYQQILGQGPKLLIQFQNNGVVDDSQLPKDRFSAERLKGVDSTLKIQPAKLEDSAVYLCASSLNLQTFTIYFGEGSWLTVV.

Ten or more counts support this clonotype. The V call is TRBV12-3 or TRBV12-4, the J call TRBJ1-1; D is unclear. Trimming removed 6 bases at V and 3 bases at J, with 14 bases between. The CDR3 loop spans 14 amino acids. CDR3 in amino acids: CASSPETGYTEAFF. CDR3 coding DNA: TGTGCCAGCAGCCCAGAGACGGGGTACACTGAAGCTTTCTTT.

This clonotype was seen a handful of times. The CDR3 sequence: CASREGQGASYEQYF. The CDR3 DNA is TGCGCCAGCAGAGAAGGACAGGGGGCGTCCTACGAGCAGTACTTC. V gene TRBV5-1 combines with J gene TRBJ2-7; 11 nucleotides match TRBD1. Germline CDR1 reads SGHRS; CDR2 reads YFSETQ. With 5 bases clipped from V and 1 base from J, the junction kept 5 bases outside the gene matches. The CDR3 is 15 amino acids.

This clonotype was detected ten times or more. This rearrangement joins TRBV19 to TRBJ1-6, with D unresolved. CDR1 LNHDA and CDR2 SQIVND come from the germline V gene (reference sequence). The CDR3 extends over 16 amino acids. V gave up 6 bases and J gave up 1 base, with 13 bases separating them. CDR3 sequence reads: CASRWTSRSYNSPLHF. The CDR3 nucleotides are TGTGCCAGTAGGTGGACTTCCAGGTCCTATAATTCACCCCTCCACTTT.

This clonotype came up a few times. This chain joins TRBV10-3 and TRBJ2-2; 9 nucleotides agree with TRBD1. V lost 6 bases and J lost 2; bases outside the gene matches: 4. CDR1 ENHRY and CDR2 SYGVKD come from the germline V gene. CDR3 length equals 15 residues. In DNA form, the CDR3 reads TGTGCCATCAGCAGACAGGGGGGTAACACCGGGGAGCTGTTTTTT. Translating it yields CAISRQGGNTGELFF.

Only a few counts were recorded for this clonotype. The CDR3 spells CSAREAGQLYNEQFF. DNA of the CDR3: TGCAGTGCTAGAGAGGCGGGACAACTTTACAATGAGCAGTTCTTC. The rearrangement uses TRBV20-1 and TRBJ2-1, with D perhaps given as TRBD1 or TRBD2 (6 bases each). V was cut by 0 bases and J by 4 bases, with 13 bases left in between. Germline V lookup: CDR1 DFQATT, CDR2 SNEGSKA (reference sequence). The CDR3 sequence is 15 residues long.

This clonotype was detected only a few times. The chain uses TRBV7-2 and TRBJ2-5; TRBD2 matches at 14 bases. The CDR3 covers 16 residues. The junction had 5 bases not matched to a gene; V was cut back by 1 base and J by 7 bases. Germline V CDR1 and CDR2: SGHTA, FQGNSA. The DNA for the CDR3 is TGTGCCAGCAGCTTAGGGGGACTAGCGGGGGCCGGGACCCAGTACTTC. Protein: CASSLGGLAGAGTQYF.

This clonotype was observed once. This chain links TRBV18 with TRBJ1-1, with D perhaps TRBD1 (5 bases). V lost 6 bases to trimming and J lost 3 bases, with 20 bases between them. There are 16 residues in the CDR3. CDR1 KGHSH and CDR2 LQKENI come from the germline V gene. The CDR3 sequence is CASSPRNGASDTEAFF. CDR3 DNA sequence: TGTGCCAGCTCCCCCAGGAACGGGGCGTCGGACACTGAAGCTTTCTTT.

Ten or more counts support this clonotype. V and J are TRBV7-9 and TRBJ2-1, with D possibly TRBD1 on 6 matching bases. Germline assignment: CDR1 SEHNR and CDR2 FQNEAQ (reference sequence). Trimming removed 5 bases at V and 6 bases at J, with 11 bases between. The CDR3 sequence is 13 residues long. The CDR3 reads CASSLDSLNEQFF. The CDR3 region has the DNA TGTGCCAGCAGCCTGGACAGCCTCAATGAGCAGTTCTTC.

This rearrangement joins TRBV7-9 to TRBJ2-1; D is ambiguous. This CDR3 spans 12 amino acids. V was cut by 2 bases and J by 8 bases, with 7 bases left in between. Germline CDR1 is SEHNR and CDR2 is FQNEAQ (reference sequence). The CDR3 sequence: CASSLNWDEQFF. The DNA of the CDR3 is TGTGCCAGCAGCTTAAATTGGGATGAGCAGTTCTTC.

At least ten counts were recorded for this clonotype. The chain links TRBV7-2 to TRBJ2-1; no definite D call. Trimming pared 8 bases from V and 2 bases from J, leaving 7 bases between. Germline CDR1 reads SGHTA; CDR2 reads FQGNSA. This CDR3 has 12 residues. The CDR3 loop is CASGYPYNEQFF. The DNA of the CDR3 is TGTGCCAGCGGGTACCCCTACAATGAGCAGTTCTTC. Variable domain in full (rest from reference TRBV7-2 and TRBJ2-1): GAGVSQSPSNKVTEKGKDVELRCDPISGHTALYWYRQSLGQGLEFLIYFQGNSAPDKSGLPSDRFSAERTGGSVSTLTIQRTQQEDSAVYLCASGYPYNEQFFGPGTRLTVL.

This clonotype was observed a handful of times. V is TRBV4-2 and J is TRBJ1-3; tentatively, D is TRBD1 (5 bases). CDR1 and CDR2 (germline): LGHNA, YNFKEQ. Trimming took off 5 bases at V and 2 bases at J, with 13 bases between the two ends. CDR3 length: 15 amino acids. The CDR3 DNA follows: TGTGCCAGCAGCGCAGGAGAGACAGCTGGAAACACCATATATTTT. Its translation: CASSAGETAGNTIYF.

The chain recombines TRBV29-1 with TRBJ2-5; perhaps TRBD1 as D (5 bases). Germline CDR1 SQVTM, CDR2 ANQGSEA. CDR3 size: 13 residues. V was shortened by 6 bases and J by 1 base, with 12 bases between the two germline ends. The CDR3, as DNA: TGCAGCGTCGGACCCAGGGCCCAAGAGACCCAGTACTTC. Encoded protein: CSVGPRAQETQYF.

This clonotype was picked up many times. The chain recombines TRBV2 with TRBJ2-3; 9 bases agree with TRBD1. V shed 2 bases and J 2 bases; nucleotides not matched to a gene: 8. Germline values: CDR1 SNHLY, CDR2 FYNNEI. This CDR3 contains 17 residues. The CDR3 reads CASSELWDRESTDTQYF. The CDR3 DNA follows: TGTGCCAGCAGTGAATTATGGGACAGGGAATCCACAGATACGCAGTATTTT.

This clonotype has a single count. A much larger clonotype is one base distant, so this may be a read error. As DNA, the CDR3 is TGCAGCGTTCGACAGGGGAATCAGTCCCAGCATTTT. Translating gives CSVRQGNQSQHF. The chain couples TRBV29-1 to TRBJ1-5; TRBD1 matches 8 bases. Germline CDR1 reads SQVTM; CDR2 reads ANQGSEA. This CDR3 has 12 amino acids.

V is TRBV10-3 and J is TRBJ1-1; 7 bases match TRBD1. This CDR3 spans 13 amino acids. The junction had 7 bases not matched to a gene; V was cut back by 10 bases and J by 2 bases. Per the germline V gene, CDR1 is ENHRY and CDR2 is SYGVKD. In nucleotides, the CDR3 is TGTGCCAGCCTCGGGACAGTCAACACTGAAGCTTTCTTT. Its translation is CASLGTVNTEAFF.

This clonotype was counted ten times or more. The chain joins TRBV11-3 to TRBJ1-4, with D unresolved. Germline CDR1 is SGHNT and CDR2 is YENEEA. This CDR3 has 15 amino acids. V lost 2 bases to trimming and J lost 7 bases, with 14 bases between them. CDR3 region: CASSLSSGLGEKLFF. CDR3 nucleotide sequence: TGTGCCAGCAGCTTATCCTCTGGTTTGGGTGAAAAACTGTTTTTT.

As regards this clonotype: Just one base apart from a much larger clone, this may be a read error. The chain carries TRBV7-3 and TRBJ2-5; maybe TRBD1 (5 bases). CDR3 length equals 13 residues. Germline V gene lookup returns CDR1 SGHTA and CDR2 FQGTGA. The CDR3 region has the DNA TGTACCAGCAGCTCCTCCTCCGTAGGGGCCCAGTACTTC. This encodes CTSSSSSVGAQYF.

The chain carries TRBV28 and TRBJ1-2, with D uncertain. Germline V CDR1 and CDR2: MDHEN, SYDVKM. The V end lost 6 bases, the J end lost 9 bases, and 14 bases lay between the germline ends. The CDR3 has 12 amino acids. The CDR3 region has the DNA TGTGCCAGCAGGGGAGGTCCTGGGAGCTACACCTTC. This codes for CASRGGPGSYTF.

In this sample, this clonotype turned up many times. The rearrangement joins TRBV20-1 to TRBJ2-5, with D perhaps matching TRBD2 (6 bases). V lost 7 bases and J 5 bases, leaving 11 bases between the germline ends. The germline V gene encodes CDR1 DFQATT and CDR2 SNEGSKA (reference sequence). The CDR3 extends over 11 amino acids. The DNA of the CDR3 is TGCAGTGTTAGGAGGGTGGAGACCCAGTACTTC. Amino acid sequence: CSVRRVETQYF.

This clonotype was seen ten or more times. The chain is built from TRBV20-1 and TRBJ2-2; 11 nucleotides line up with TRBD2. The CDR3 loop spans 15 amino acids. CDR1 is DFQATT and CDR2 is SNEGSKA in the germline V gene (reference sequence). Germline trimming cut 4 bases from V and 5 bases from J; bases unmatched to any gene: 6. The CDR3 sequence: CSAISGGARTGELFF. CDR3 sequence (DNA): TGCAGTGCTATTAGCGGGGGGGCCAGAACCGGGGAGCTGTTTTTT.

In its sample, this clonotype was seen a few times. The V gene is TRBV14, the J gene TRBJ1-1; D uncertain. CDR1 and CDR2 from the germline V gene are SGHDN and FVKESK. Trimming stripped 3 bases from V and 7 bases from J, with 15 bases between. The CDR3 loop spans 14 amino acids. The CDR3 sequence is CASSQRILQGEAFF. CDR3 bases: TGTGCCAGCAGCCAGCGGATCCTACAAGGTGAAGCTTTCTTT.

This clonotype has ten or more counts. The V call is TRBV12-3 or TRBV12-4, the J call TRBJ2-1, with 7 nucleotides matching TRBD1. The CDR3 sequence is 19 residues long. J was trimmed by 0 bases and V by 3 bases; bases with no gene match: 14. CDR3 sequence reads: CASSFIQGPSFSSYNEQFF. The CDR3 bases are TGTGCCAGCAGTTTTATACAGGGGCCCTCCTTTAGCTCCTACAATGAGCAGTTCTTC.